Following are 2 T cell receptor beta chains from one sample sequenced in a study of identical twins. TCRdb called the 5' RACE reads again in MiXCR, with one record for every CDR3 protein. The sample shows a few hundred thousand distinct CDR3 sequences, approximately 13% of them seen only once. The sample was also linked to a second study, of yellow fever vaccine responses in identical twins.

The sequenced material came from CD8+ T cells sorted from blood. These TCRs come from a woman younger than 30 in good health.

The chain uses TRBV6-5 and TRBJ1-4; no reliable D call. The V end lost 4 bases, the J end lost 3 bases, and 12 bases lay between the germline ends. This CDR3 comprises 15 residues. Germline CDR1 MNHEY, CDR2 SVGAGI. The CDR3 region has the DNA TGTGCCAGCAGTTCTTTGGTGGCGGCTAATGAAAAACTGTTTTTT. Its translation is CASSSLVAANEKLFF.

The V gene is TRBV20-1, the J gene TRBJ1-2; D is unresolved. V was cut by 1 base and J by 3 bases, with 12 bases left in between. CDR1 and CDR2 from the germline V gene are DFQATT and SNEGSKA (reference sequence). This CDR3 region has 14 residues. The CDR3 nucleotides read TGCAGTGCTAGAGTTAGAGGGAGCGACTATGGCTACACCTTC. Amino acids: CSARVRGSDYGYTF.